The source of this T cell receptor beta chain is a study of blood T cell repertoires in COVID-19. Assay: immunoSEQ multiplex PCR; the TCRdb copy retains only in-frame clones and omits some. The sample includes 490,000 or so clones, around 89% of them seen just once. V was cut by 5 bases and J by 0 bases, with 14 bases left in between. This CDR3 has 16 amino acids. Germline V gene data show CDR1 as SGHNT and CDR2 as YENEEA. V is TRBV11-3 and J is TRBJ1-3, with D possibly matching TRBD1 (5 bases). The material sequenced was PBMCs or T cells enriched from blood (not recorded which). The source of this sequence is a woman aged 40-49 years who had recovered from COVID-19. The CDR3 loop is CASSTRDFSSGNTIYF. The CDR3 DNA is TGTGCCAGCAGCACTCGGGACTTTAGCTCTGGAAACACCATATATTTT. Filled out from reference TRBV11-3 and TRBJ1-3, the complete variable domain reads EAGVVQSPRYKIIEKKQPVAFWCNPISGHNTLYWYLQNLGQGPELLIRYENEEAVDDSQLPKDRFSAERLKGVDSTLKIQPAELGDSAVYLCASSTRDFSSGNTIYFGEGSWLTVV.